The 8 T cell receptor beta chains below were found in one sample sequenced in a study of shared clonotypes between healthy human individuals. Assay used: immunoSEQ multiplex PCR; TCRdb lists only in-frame clones, some missing. The data hold 2 million to 2.5 million clones, with under 95% observed a single time. Sequencing input: naive CD4+ T cells from PBMCs. The sample's subset: CD45RA+ positively selected. These TCRs come from a man between 18 and 35 years old in good health. Some clones in this sample may be carry-over from other donors' samples.

This clone came up once. Other DNA sequences in this sample translate to the same CDR3. J is TRBJ2-3 and V is TRBV7-2; maybe TRBD2 (7 bases). V was pared by 0 bases and J by 6 bases, with 10 bases between. The CDR3 runs to 14 residues. From germline, CDR1 is SGHTA and CDR2 FQGNSA. DNA of the CDR3: TGTGCCAGCAGCTTAGCGGGGGGGCTGGATACGCAGTATTTT. Protein product: CASSLAGGLDTQYF.

The genes are TRBV12-5 and TRBJ2-3; 10 bases line up with TRBD2. Germline CDR1 is LGHNT and CDR2 is FRNRAP. This CDR3 is built from 17 residues. V dropped 5 bases and J dropped 4; count of bases not matched to a gene: 12. The CDR3 sequence is CASGPGSGRGGADTQYF. The CDR3 region has the DNA TGTGCTAGTGGTCCGGGAAGCGGGAGGGGAGGGGCAGATACGCAGTATTTT. Using reference TRBV12-5 and TRBJ2-3 for the parts outside the CDR3, the full variable domain is DARVTQTPRHKVTEMGQEVTMRCQPILGHNTVFWYRQTMMQGLELLAYFRNRAPLDDSGMPKDRFSAEMPDATLATLKIQPSEPRDSAVYFCASGPGSGRGGADTQYFGPGTRLTVL.

The chain uses TRBV9 and TRBJ2-5; tentative D call: TRBD1 (5 bases). Trimming stripped 0 bases from V and 1 base from J, with 10 bases between. Germline assignment: CDR1 SGDLS and CDR2 YYNGEE. The length of the CDR3 is 15 residues. CDR3 sequence reads: CASSVGQPPQETQYF. Written as DNA, the CDR3 is TGTGCCAGCAGCGTAGGACAGCCACCCCAAGAGACCCAGTACTTC.

The gene calls are TRBV5-1 and TRBJ2-2; D call uncertain. Per the germline V gene, CDR1 is SGHRS and CDR2 is YFSETQ. V lost 0 bases and J lost 6, with 9 bases in between. This CDR3 is built from 14 residues. This CDR3 reads CASSLGVTSGELFF. CDR3 DNA: TGCGCCAGCAGCTTGGGGGTTACGTCCGGGGAGCTGTTTTTT.

V usage is TRBV29-1 and J usage is TRBJ2-7, with D perhaps assigned TRBD1 or TRBD2 (5 bases each). The CDR3 contains 12 residues. The germline gives CDR1 SQVTM, CDR2 ANQGSEA. V was cut by 4 bases and J by 2 bases, with 9 bases left in between. In nucleotides, the CDR3 is TGCAGCGTTGGAGGGACCCCCTACGAGCAGTACTTC. Translated: CSVGGTPYEQYF.

The chain recombines TRBV6-5 with TRBJ2-2; TRBD2 matches at 13 bases. From germline, CDR1 is MNHEY and CDR2 SVGAGI. The CDR3 runs to 15 residues. After removal of 8 bases from V and 7 bases from J, the junction contained 7 bases not matched to a gene. CDR3 in DNA: TGTGCCAGCGCGGGACTAGCGGGACCTATCGGGGAGCTGTTTTTT. Its protein is CASAGLAGPIGELFF.

The J gene is TRBJ2-1, the V gene TRBV9; tentatively, D is TRBD1 (6 bases). Deletions cut 4 bases from V and 8 bases from J, with 19 bases between. The CDR3 loop spans 15 amino acids. Germline V gene lookup returns CDR1 SGDLS and CDR2 YYNGEE. The CDR3 DNA reads as TGTGCCAGCAGCACCGGCCCCTTACAGGGTGATGAGCAGTTCTTC. This translates into CASSTGPLQGDEQFF.

This clone has just one count. The chain has TRBV25-1 and TRBJ2-7; TRBD1 agrees at 7 bases. With V trimmed by 4 bases and J by 0 bases, 9 bases remained unmatched. This CDR3 comprises 16 residues. The germline V gene has CDR1 MGHDK and CDR2 SYGVNS. The CDR3 region is CASSGPTGRSSYEQYF. The CDR3 DNA is TGTGCCAGCAGTGGCCCGACAGGGCGAAGCTCCTACGAGCAGTACTTC.